The next 2 T cell receptor beta chains were all read from a single sample in a study of T-cell memory formation after mild COVID-19. MiXCR was run by TCRdb on the 5' RACE reads, yielding one entry per CDR3 protein. The repertoire includes about 320,000 distinct CDR3 sequences, about 13% of them detected once, and about 21% sits in the top ten. Sequencing was performed on PBMCs or a T cell subset sorted from them (not recorded which). Receptors were obtained from a young man who had mild COVID-19 (a few samples of this study predate the infection). Cell type and time point are not known.

With regard to this clonotype: A much larger clone lies a single base off, so this may be a read error. Given the absence of the conserved phenylalanine or tryptophan at the CDR3 end, a read error is likely. The V and J genes are TRBV5-1 and TRBJ2-3, with D possibly being TRBD2 (5 bases). V was clipped by 8 bases and J by 2 bases, with 9 bases between them. Germline V CDR1 and CDR2: SGHRS, YFSETQ. The CDR3 length is 12 residues. As DNA, the CDR3 is TGCGCCAGTGGACTTGACACAGATACGCAGTATCTT. It is translated as CASGLDTDTQYL.

The chain joins TRBV12-5 to TRBJ2-7; D ambiguous. Germline CDR1 reads LGHNT; CDR2 reads FRNRAP. V lost 5 bases and J lost 3, with 14 bases in between. The CDR3 spans 14 residues. CDR3 loop: CASGNDRINYEQYF. For the CDR3, the DNA is TGTGCTAGTGGTAACGACCGAATAAACTACGAGCAGTACTTC.